This T cell receptor beta chain was observed in a study of T cells in Graves' hyperthyroidism and ophthalmopathy. This clonotype was seen repeatedly, ten times or more. Researchers took RNA transcripts and amplified the TCR beta CDR3 regions from them. The primer set for the first-round RT-PCR of the TCR CDR3 was HTBI. TCRdb re-called the multiplex PCR reads through MiXCR, storing one row per CDR3 protein. The table lists roughly 240,000 distinct CDR3 sequences, roughly 15% of them singletons. The CDR3 runs 15 residues. CDR1 and CDR2 (germline): SEHNR, FQNEAQ (reference sequence). V gave up 2 bases and J gave up 4 bases; unmatched junction bases: 3.

The clonotype originates from a woman under 30 with Graves' ophthalmopathy. The rearrangement links TRBV7-9 to TRBJ2-3, with 10 nucleotides matching TRBD2. Material for sequencing was blood. CDR3 nucleotides: TGTGCCAGCAGCTTACTAGCGGGAGTGGCAGATACGCAGTATTTT. Protein: CASSLLAGVADTQYF.